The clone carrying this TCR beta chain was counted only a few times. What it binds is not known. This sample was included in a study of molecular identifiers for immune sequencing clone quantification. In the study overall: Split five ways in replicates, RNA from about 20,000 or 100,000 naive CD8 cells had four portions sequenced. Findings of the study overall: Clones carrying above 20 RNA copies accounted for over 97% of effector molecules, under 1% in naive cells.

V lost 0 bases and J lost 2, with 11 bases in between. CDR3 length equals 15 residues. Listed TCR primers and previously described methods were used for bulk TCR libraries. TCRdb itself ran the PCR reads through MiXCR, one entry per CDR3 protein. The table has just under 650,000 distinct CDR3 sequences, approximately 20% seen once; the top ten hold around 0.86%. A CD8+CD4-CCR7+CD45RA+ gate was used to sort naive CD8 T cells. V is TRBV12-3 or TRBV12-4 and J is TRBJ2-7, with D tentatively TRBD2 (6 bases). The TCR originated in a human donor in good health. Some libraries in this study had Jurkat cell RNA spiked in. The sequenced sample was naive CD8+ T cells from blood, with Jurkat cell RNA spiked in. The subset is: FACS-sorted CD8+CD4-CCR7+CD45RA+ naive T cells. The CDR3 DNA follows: TGTGCCAGCAGTTTAGCGGGAGGCCACACCTACGAGCAGTACTTC. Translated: CASSLAGGHTYEQYF.